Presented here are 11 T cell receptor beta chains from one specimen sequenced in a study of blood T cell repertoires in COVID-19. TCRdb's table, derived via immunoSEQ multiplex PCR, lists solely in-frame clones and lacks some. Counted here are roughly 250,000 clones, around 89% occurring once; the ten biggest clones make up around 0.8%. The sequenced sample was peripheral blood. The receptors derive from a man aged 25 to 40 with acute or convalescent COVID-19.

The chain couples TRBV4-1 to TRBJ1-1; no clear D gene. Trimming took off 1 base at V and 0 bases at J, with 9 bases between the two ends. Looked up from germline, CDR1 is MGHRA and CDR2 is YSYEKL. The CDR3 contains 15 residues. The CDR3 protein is CASSQVGEVNTEAFF. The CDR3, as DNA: TGCGCCAGCAGCCAAGTTGGGGAGGTGAACACTGAAGCTTTCTTT.

CDR3 protein: CASSLVGRGPDTQYF. The CDR3 DNA reads TGTGCCAGCAGCTTGGTTGGTCGGGGTCCGGATACGCAGTATTTT. The chain combines TRBV5-8 with TRBJ2-3, with D possibly matching TRBD2 (5 bases). This CDR3 has 15 residues. Deletions cut 0 bases from V and 6 bases from J, with 14 bases between. Germline CDR1 and CDR2: SGHTS and YDEGEE.

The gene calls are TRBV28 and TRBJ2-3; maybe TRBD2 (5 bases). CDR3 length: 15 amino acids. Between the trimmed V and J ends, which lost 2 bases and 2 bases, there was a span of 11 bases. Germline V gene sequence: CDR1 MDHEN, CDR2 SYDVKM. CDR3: CASSLEGVYTDTQYF. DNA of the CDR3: TGTGCCAGCAGTTTAGAGGGTGTGTACACAGATACGCAGTATTTT.

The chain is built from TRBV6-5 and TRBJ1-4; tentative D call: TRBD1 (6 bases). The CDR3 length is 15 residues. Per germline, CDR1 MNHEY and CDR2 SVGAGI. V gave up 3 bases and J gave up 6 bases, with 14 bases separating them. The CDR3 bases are TGTGCCAGCAGTTATCGTAGGGCAGGGGATGAAAAACTGTTTTTT. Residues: CASSYRRAGDEKLFF.

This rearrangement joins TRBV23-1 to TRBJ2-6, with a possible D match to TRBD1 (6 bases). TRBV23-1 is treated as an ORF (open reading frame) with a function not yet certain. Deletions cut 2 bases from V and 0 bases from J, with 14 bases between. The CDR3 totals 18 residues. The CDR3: CASSQTPGVVSGANVLTF. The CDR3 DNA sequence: TGCGCCAGCAGTCAAACCCCAGGGGTCGTCTCTGGGGCCAACGTCCTGACTTTC.

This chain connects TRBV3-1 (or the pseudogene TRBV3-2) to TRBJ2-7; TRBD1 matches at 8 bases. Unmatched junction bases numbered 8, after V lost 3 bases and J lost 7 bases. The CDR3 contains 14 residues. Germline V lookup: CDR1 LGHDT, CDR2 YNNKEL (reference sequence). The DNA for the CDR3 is TGTGCCAGCAGCCACGGACAGGGTGCGAGAGAGCAGTACTTC. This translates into CASSHGQGAREQYF.

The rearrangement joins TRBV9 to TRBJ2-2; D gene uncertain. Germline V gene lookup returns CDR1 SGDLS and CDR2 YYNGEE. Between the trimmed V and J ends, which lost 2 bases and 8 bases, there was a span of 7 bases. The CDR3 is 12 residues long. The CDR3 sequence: CASSVLNGELFF. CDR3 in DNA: TGTGCCAGCAGCGTTCTAAATGGGGAGCTGTTTTTT.

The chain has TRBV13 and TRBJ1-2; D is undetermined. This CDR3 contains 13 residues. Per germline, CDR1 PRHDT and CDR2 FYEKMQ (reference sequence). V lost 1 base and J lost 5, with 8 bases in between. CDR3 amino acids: CASSLVAQYGYTF. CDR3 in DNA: TGTGCCAGCAGCTTAGTGGCCCAGTATGGCTACACCTTC.

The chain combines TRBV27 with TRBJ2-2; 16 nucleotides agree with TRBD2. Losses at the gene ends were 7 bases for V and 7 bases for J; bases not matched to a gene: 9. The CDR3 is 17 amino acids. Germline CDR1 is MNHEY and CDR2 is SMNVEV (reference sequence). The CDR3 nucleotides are TGTGCCAGCACTCGACATGGGACTAGCGGGAGGGTCGGGGAGCTGTTTTTT. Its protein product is CASTRHGTSGRVGELFF.

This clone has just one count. CDR3 sequence reads: CASSRQGSGYTF. The CDR3 DNA reads TGTGCCAGCAGTCGACAGGGCTCTGGCTACACCTTC. V usage is TRBV28 and J usage is TRBJ1-2, with 7 bases aligning to TRBD1. V gave up 5 bases and J gave up 7 bases; unmatched junction bases: 4. Germline CDR1 MDHEN, CDR2 SYDVKM. The CDR3 runs to 12 residues.

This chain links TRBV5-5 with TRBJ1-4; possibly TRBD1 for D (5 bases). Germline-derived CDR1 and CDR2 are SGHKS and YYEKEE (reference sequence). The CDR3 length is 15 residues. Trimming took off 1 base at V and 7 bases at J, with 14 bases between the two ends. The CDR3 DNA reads TGTGCCAGCAGCTTGTGGGGCGGCAGAGCTGAAAAACTGTTTTTT. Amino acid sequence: CASSLWGGRAEKLFF. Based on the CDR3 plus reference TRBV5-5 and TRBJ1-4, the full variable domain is DAGVTQSPTHLIKTRGQQVTLRCSPISGHKSVSWYQQVLGQGPQFIFQYYEKEERGRGNFPDRFSARQFPNYSSELNVNALLLGDSALYLCASSLWGGRAEKLFFGSGTQLSVL.